Listed here are 27 T cell receptor beta chains from one sample, sequenced in a study of blood T cell repertoires in COVID-19 (dated by TCRdb to the early 2020s). Receptor amplification or capture employed the immunoSEQ multiplex PCR assay. TCRdb's version of the immuneACCESS table is confined to in-frame rearrangements and falls short of the full clone set. An unresolved V gene accounts for under half of the shortfall where checked; the remainder is of unknown origin. Across this sample there are hundreds of thousands of clones, with 83% seen only once. The top ten hold approximately 4.8% of the sample. The sequencing input was PBMCs or T cells enriched from blood (not recorded which). The receptors were sampled from a woman aged 50 to 65 who had been exposed to COVID-19.

The genes are TRBV5-6 and TRBJ1-2, with D perhaps TRBD1 (5 bases). This CDR3 has 14 residues. With 1 base removed from V and 1 base from J, the gap between germline ends came to 8 bases. The germline gives CDR1 SGHDT, CDR2 YYEEEE. The CDR3 bases are TGTGCCAGCAGCTTGAAAGGGGATAACTATGGCTACACCTTC. This gives the protein CASSLKGDNYGYTF.

V usage is TRBV27 and J usage is TRBJ2-1; 8 bases are a match to TRBD1. This CDR3 is built from 20 residues. The germline V gene has CDR1 MNHEY and CDR2 SMNVEV (reference sequence). Unmatched junction bases numbered 15, after V lost 2 bases and J lost 0 bases. The CDR3 bases are TGTGCCAGCAGTTTAGTAACCGGGACAGGCCTCCGTTACTCCTACAATGAGCAGTTCTTC. Its protein product is CASSLVTGTGLRYSYNEQFF.

The chain carries TRBV5-3 and TRBJ2-7; D might be TRBD2 (5 bases). TRBV5-3 is an ORF, with its function uncertain. The CDR3 extends over 15 amino acids. V lost 0 bases and J 0 bases, leaving 10 bases between the germline ends. Here the CDR3 DNA reads TGTGCCAGAAGCTTGGGGACTGCCAGCTCCTACGAGCAGTACTTC. Translated: CARSLGTASSYEQYF.

J is TRBJ2-7 and V is TRBV6-5, with D possibly being TRBD1 (7 bases). Germline V gives CDR1 MNHEY, CDR2 SVGAGI. Deletions cut 4 bases from V and 5 bases from J, with 21 bases between. The CDR3 runs to 16 residues. The CDR3: CASSLEGALPPDEQYF. The CDR3 nucleotides are TGTGCCAGCAGTTTGGAGGGGGCTCTCCCCCCTGACGAGCAGTACTTC.

The J gene is TRBJ2-3, the V gene TRBV6-1, with D hard to call. CDR1 is MNHNS and CDR2 is SASEGT in the germline V gene. The V gene lost 2 bases and the J gene lost 2 bases, with 11 bases spanning the gap. The CDR3 is made up of 15 amino acids. As DNA, the CDR3 is TGTGCCAGCAGTGAATCCCACGCCTACACAGATACGCAGTATTTT. Translated, it gives CASSESHAYTDTQYF.

This clone is a singleton in its sample. The chain carries TRBV6-1 and TRBJ1-4; D call uncertain. Trimming took off 2 bases at V and 3 bases at J, with 10 bases between the two ends. Germline lookup yields CDR1 MNHNS and CDR2 SASEGT. CDR3 length equals 15 residues. The CDR3 sequence: CASSETAAANEKLFF. As DNA, the CDR3 is TGTGCCAGCAGTGAAACGGCGGCAGCTAATGAAAAACTGTTTTTT.

Notes on this clone: The junction does not match germline at one end; this may be a read error. The rearrangement joins TRBV9 to TRBJ2-7; 8 nucleotides align to TRBD1. The CDR3 runs to 14 residues. Germline-derived CDR1 and CDR2 are SGDLS and YYNGEE. CDR3 sequence reads: CASSPTGGSSEQYF. The CDR3 DNA follows: TGTGCCAGCAGCCCAACAGGGGGTTCCTCCGAGCAGTACTTC.

The chain combines TRBV12-3 or TRBV12-4 with TRBJ1-5; 8 nucleotides line up with TRBD1. This CDR3 is built from 13 residues. J lost 5 bases, V lost 7 bases, and 4 bases had no gene match. CDR3 DNA sequence: TGTGCCAGCACAGGGGGCGCATATCAGCCCCAGCATTTT. Protein: CASTGGAYQPQHF.

Remarks on this clone: This may arise from a read error, as a much more abundant clone is one base away. The identical CDR3 is also encoded by other nucleotide sequences in the sample. CDR3 bases: TGTGCCAGCAGCTTAGGAGGGAACACCGGGGAGCTGTTTTTT. Translated, it gives CASSLGGNTGELFF. The chain has TRBV11-3 and TRBJ2-2; D unresolved. Germline V gives CDR1 SGHNT, CDR2 YENEEA. The CDR3 spans 14 residues. The ends were cut back, 1 base at V and 1 base at J, with 4 bases in the middle.

The V call is TRBV19, the J call TRBJ1-2, with D tentatively TRBD1 (5 bases). From germline, CDR1 is LNHDA and CDR2 SQIVND (reference sequence). The ends were cut back, 5 bases at V and 4 bases at J, with 14 bases in the middle. The CDR3 contains 14 residues. DNA for the CDR3: TGTGCCAGTAGTGTGACAGTTCCGCTCTATGGCTACACCTTC. Translation: CASSVTVPLYGYTF.

The V call is TRBV28, the J call TRBJ1-6, with D maybe TRBD1 (6 bases). CDR3 length equals 14 residues. The germline gives CDR1 MDHEN, CDR2 SYDVKM. V was shortened by 6 bases and J by 5 bases, with 11 bases between the two germline ends. Here the CDR3 reads CASRRTDNNSPLHF. For the CDR3, the DNA is TGTGCCAGCAGACGGACAGATAATAATTCACCCCTCCACTTT.

The genes are TRBV25-1 and TRBJ1-6; 9 bases fit TRBD1. This CDR3 region has 17 residues. Germline V gene lookup returns CDR1 MGHDK and CDR2 SYGVNS. With V trimmed by 4 bases and J by 10 bases, 14 bases remained unmatched. The chain's CDR3 is CASSGKGTGGAKSPLHF. CDR3 nucleotide sequence: TGTGCCAGCAGTGGAAAAGGAACAGGGGGCGCAAAGTCACCCCTCCACTTT.

This rearrangement joins TRBV12-1 to TRBJ2-1; whether TRBD2, the table's D call, matches the DNA was not checked. TRBV12-1 is listed as a pseudogene. The CDR3 is made up of 18 amino acids. The CDR3 loop reads CASSHDGTGRGDHSEQFF. The CDR3 bases are TGTGCCAGCAGCCACGACGGAACAGGACGGGGGGATCATAGTGAGCAGTTCTTC.

The V gene is TRBV6-5, the J gene TRBJ1-4; 7 bases agree with TRBD1. CDR3 length equals 15 residues. Germline assignment: CDR1 MNHEY and CDR2 SVGAGI. With 8 bases clipped from V and 5 bases from J, the junction kept 11 bases outside the gene matches. CDR3 residues: CASWDGDSKNEKLFF. The CDR3 DNA reads as TGTGCCAGCTGGGATGGGGACAGCAAAAATGAAAAACTGTTTTTT.

The chain carries TRBV6-5 and TRBJ2-7, with D tentatively TRBD1 (6 bases). This CDR3 spans 14 amino acids. The ends were cut back, 9 bases at V and 3 bases at J, with 18 bases in the middle. The germline V gene encodes CDR1 MNHEY and CDR2 SVGAGI. CDR3 loop: CARGARGVSYEQYF. The CDR3 DNA reads TGTGCCAGGGGGGCCCGAGGGGTCAGCTACGAGCAGTACTTC.

The chain couples TRBV27 to TRBJ1-2; tentative D call: TRBD1 (6 bases). Deletions cut 8 bases from V and 4 bases from J, with 20 bases between. Per germline, CDR1 MNHEY and CDR2 SMNVEV (reference sequence). This CDR3 comprises 15 residues. CDR3 nucleotide sequence: TGTGCCAGCGGACAGCCTTTTAAAGCTCGCTATGGCTACACCTTC. Residues: CASGQPFKARYGYTF.

The V and J genes are TRBV11-2 and TRBJ2-3; 12 bases line up with TRBD2. Per germline, CDR1 SGHAT and CDR2 FQNNGV. With 5 bases clipped from V and 2 bases from J, the junction kept 5 bases outside the gene matches. The CDR3 is 16 residues long. CDR3 protein: CASSATSGGLTDTQYF. For the CDR3, the DNA is TGTGCCAGCAGCGCTACTAGCGGGGGGCTCACAGATACGCAGTATTTT. Based on the CDR3 plus reference TRBV11-2 and TRBJ2-3, the full variable domain is EAGVAQSPRYKIIEKRQSVAFWCNPISGHATLYWYQQILGQGPKLLIQFQNNGVVDDSQLPKDRFSAERLKGVDSTLKIQPAKLEDSAVYLCASSATSGGLTDTQYFGPGTRLTVL.

The rearrangement joins TRBV5-1 to TRBJ2-2; tentative D call: TRBD2 (5 bases). Germline CDR1 is SGHRS and CDR2 is YFSETQ. There are 15 residues in the CDR3. Trimming pared 0 bases from V and 3 bases from J, leaving 9 bases between. CDR3 protein: CASSLGTGDTGELFF. DNA of the CDR3: TGCGCCAGCAGCTTGGGAACCGGGGACACCGGGGAGCTGTTTTTT.

The CDR3 here is CASSLNGGAGETQYF. In DNA, the CDR3 is TGCGCCAGCAGCCTGAACGGGGGGGCAGGAGAGACCCAGTACTTC. The chain links TRBV4-3 to TRBJ2-5; TRBD2 aligns across 8 bases. Losses at the gene ends were 4 bases for V and 4 bases for J; bases not matched to a gene: 8. This CDR3 spans 15 amino acids. Germline CDR1 and CDR2: LGHNA and YSLEER.

This clone has just one count. V is TRBV7-9 and J is TRBJ1-2; 12 nucleotides align to TRBD1. Trimming cost V 5 bases and J 4 bases; bases outside gene matches: 5. The germline gives CDR1 SEHNR, CDR2 FQNEAQ (reference sequence). The CDR3 contains 15 residues. The CDR3 loop reads CASSGTGGGPYGYTF. The DNA of the CDR3 is TGTGCCAGCAGCGGGACAGGGGGCGGGCCCTATGGCTACACCTTC.

This clone was seen just once. The chain employs TRBV19 and TRBJ1-2; D possibly corresponds to TRBD1 (5 bases). Trimming removed 5 bases at V and 2 bases at J, with 12 bases between. CDR3 length equals 14 residues. The V gene's germline CDR1 is LNHDA and CDR2 SQIVND (reference sequence). CDR3 DNA: TGTGCCAGTAGTTTGTTCCGACAGAACTATGGCTACACCTTC. It codes for CASSLFRQNYGYTF.

The V and J genes are TRBV19 and TRBJ2-5, with D possibly being TRBD1 (6 bases). Germline-derived CDR1 and CDR2 are LNHDA and SQIVND (reference sequence). V lost 5 bases to trimming and J lost 7 bases, with 20 bases between them. The CDR3 loop spans 15 amino acids. CDR3 in DNA: TGTGCCAGTAGTGGACCCGGGACACACAAGACGACCCAGTACTTC. The encoded protein is CASSGPGTHKTTQYF. The variable domain in full, with the rest retrieved from reference TRBV19 and TRBJ2-5, is DGGITQSPKYLFRKEGQNVTLSCEQNLNHDAMYWYRQDPGQGLRLIYYSQIVNDFQKGDIAEGYSVSREKKESFPLTVTSAQKNPTAFYLCASSGPGTHKTTQYFGPGTRLLVL.

The CDR3 region is CASSSSDEQFF. The CDR3 DNA reads as TGTGCCAGCAGTTCCTCAGATGAGCAGTTCTTC. This rearrangement joins TRBV12-3 or TRBV12-4 to TRBJ2-1; D is uncertain. V was cut by 4 bases and J by 8 bases, with 6 bases left in between. The CDR3 consists of 11 residues.

J is TRBJ2-4 and V is TRBV4-1, with no clear D. This CDR3 has 19 residues. Trimming pared 1 base from V and 1 base from J, leaving 20 bases between. Germline V lookup: CDR1 MGHRA, CDR2 YSYEKL. CDR3 in amino acids: CASSQVVGLPTVAKNIQYF. CDR3 nucleotides: TGCGCCAGCAGCCAAGTCGTGGGCTTACCTACCGTGGCCAAAAACATTCAGTACTTC.

The gene calls are TRBV18 and TRBJ2-5; tentatively, D is TRBD1 (5 bases). The CDR3 extends over 15 amino acids. The germline V gene encodes CDR1 KGHSH and CDR2 LQKENI. The V and J ends lost 6 bases and 2 bases respectively, with 16 bases between them. The CDR3 sequence: CASSPATGVQETQYF. The CDR3 DNA sequence: TGTGCCAGCTCCCCTGCCACAGGAGTTCAAGAGACCCAGTACTTC.

The J gene is TRBJ1-1, the V gene TRBV7-9, with D perhaps matching TRBD1 (5 bases). CDR3 length: 17 amino acids. Trimming removed 5 bases at V and 5 bases at J, with 24 bases between. Germline-derived CDR1 and CDR2 are SEHNR and FQNEAQ (reference sequence). The CDR3 sequence is CASSVDGVWAGRTEAFF. The DNA for the CDR3 is TGTGCCAGCAGCGTAGACGGTGTGTGGGCAGGGAGGACTGAAGCTTTCTTT. Using reference TRBV7-9 and TRBJ1-1 for the parts outside the CDR3, the full variable domain is DTGVSQNPRHKITKRGQNVTFRCDPISEHNRLYWYRQTLGQGPEFLTYFQNEAQLEKSRLLSDRFSAERPKGSFSTLEIQRTEQGDSAMYLCASSVDGVWAGRTEAFFGQGTRLTVV.

The chain is built from TRBV9 and TRBJ1-2, with a possible D match to TRBD1 (5 bases). The germline V gene has CDR1 SGDLS and CDR2 YYNGEE. Trimming took 0 bases from V and 3 from J, leaving 21 bases between them. There are 18 residues in the CDR3. In nucleotides, the CDR3 is TGTGCCAGCAGCGTAGTGGACCGGTACGGAGGGGACGACTATGGCTACACCTTC. Translated: CASSVVDRYGGDDYGYTF.